Presented here are 6 T cell receptor beta chains from one specimen sequenced in a study of blood T cell repertoires in COVID-19. The repertoire was sequenced with immunoSEQ multiplex PCR; TCRdb's copy has only in-frame clones and lacks some. Of under 150,000 clones listed, around 82% are singletons. Sequencing input: peripheral blood. Receptors were obtained from an elderly man with active or convalescent COVID-19.

V usage is TRBV2 and J usage is TRBJ1-2, with TRBD1 as a possible D gene (5 bases). Per germline, CDR1 SNHLY and CDR2 FYNNEI. Trimming stripped 3 bases from V and 7 bases from J, with 12 bases between. This CDR3 spans 13 amino acids. The CDR3 loop is CASSEGGDGGYTF. The DNA of the CDR3 is TGTGCCAGCAGTGAGGGGGGTGACGGTGGCTACACCTTC.

The gene calls are TRBV12-5 and TRBJ1-1; 7 nucleotides line up with TRBD1. The ends lost 1 base at V and 8 bases at J; junction bases unmatched: 4. The CDR3 spans 13 residues. Per the germline V gene, CDR1 is LGHNT and CDR2 is FRNRAP. This chain's CDR3 is CASGLGQGLEAFF. The CDR3 bases are TGTGCTAGTGGTTTGGGACAGGGTTTGGAAGCTTTCTTT. Filled out from reference TRBV12-5 and TRBJ1-1, the complete variable domain reads DARVTQTPRHKVTEMGQEVTMRCQPILGHNTVFWYRQTMMQGLELLAYFRNRAPLDDSGMPKDRFSAEMPDATLATLKIQPSEPRDSAVYFCASGLGQGLEAFFGQGTRLTVV.

This clone was counted between two and nine times. The chain carries TRBV5-6 and TRBJ1-6, with 7 nucleotides matching TRBD1. Germline CDR1 is SGHDT and CDR2 is YYEEEE. V dropped 3 bases and J dropped 7; count of bases not matched to a gene: 10. This CDR3 has 16 amino acids. The CDR3 region is CASSSGTALVNSPLHF. CDR3 coding DNA: TGTGCCAGCAGCTCCGGGACAGCCCTCGTAAATTCACCCCTCCACTTT.

V and J are TRBV4-3 and TRBJ1-2; TRBD1 might be the D (5 bases). Deletions cut 4 bases from V and 1 base from J, with 16 bases between. The CDR3 covers 16 residues. Germline CDR1 and CDR2: LGHNA and YSLEER. The CDR3 DNA reads TGCGCCAGCAGCCTACATACCGGCGACAGTAACTATGGCTACACCTTC. This sequence encodes CASSLHTGDSNYGYTF.

The rearrangement links TRBV6-5 to TRBJ2-7; possible D gene TRBD1, 6 bases. Trimming took 9 bases from V and 2 from J, leaving 11 bases between them. The CDR3 contains 12 residues. Germline CDR1 is MNHEY and CDR2 is SVGAGI. The CDR3 is CASMGQTYEQYF. The CDR3, as DNA: TGTGCCAGTATGGGACAAACCTACGAGCAGTACTTC.

The rearrangement links TRBV27 to TRBJ2-3; D may be TRBD2 (5 bases). This CDR3 spans 14 amino acids. The V end lost 3 bases, the J end lost 0 bases, and 7 bases lay between the germline ends. Germline-derived CDR1 and CDR2 are MNHEY and SMNVEV (reference sequence). As DNA, the CDR3 is TGTGCCAGCAGTTTTTCGGGGAGCACAGATACGCAGTATTTT. It translates to CASSFSGSTDTQYF.